This T cell receptor (beta chain) was found in a study of molecular identifiers for immune sequencing clone quantification. TCRdb reprocessed the PCR reads with MiXCR, giving one entry per CDR3 protein. The sample shows under 600,000 distinct CDR3 sequences, approximately 25% of them seen only once. The junction had 2 bases not matched to a gene; V was cut back by 6 bases and J by 4 bases. Per germline, CDR1 LNHDA and CDR2 SQIVND (reference sequence). This CDR3 spans 14 amino acids. The receptor was derived from a human donor in good health. Some libraries in this study had Jurkat cell RNA spiked in. The sample taken for sequencing was naive CD8+ T cells from blood, with Jurkat cell RNA spiked in. Documented subset: FACS-sorted CD8+CD4-CCR7+CD45RA+ naive T cells. The chain has TRBV19 and TRBJ2-1; 11 nucleotides match TRBD2. The CDR3 DNA reads TGTGCCAGTAGCACTAGCGGGGGATACAATGAGCAGTTCTTC. Translated: CASSTSGGYNEQFF.